This T cell receptor beta chain was sequenced in a study of T cells in narcolepsy. Study as a whole: Enrolled donors included narcolepsy type 1 or type 2 patients and healthy controls. Study-wide findings and caveats: Autoreactive HCRT-specific and TRIB2-specific clonotypes were marked in same-patient CSF-versus-blood CD4+ comparisons. Blood of same and different patients, but not healthy controls, reportedly held recurring autoreactive clonotypes.

As for this clone: The antigen is undetermined.

Germline V gene lookup returns CDR1 MNHEY and CDR2 SVGAGI. The CDR3 consists of 16 residues. The trim removed 0 bases at V and 0 bases at J, leaving 4 bases unmatched. The assay was immunoSEQ multiplex PCR, and TCRdb's table has in-frame clones only and misses some. This sample has around 18,000 clones, with 72% found just once. The sequencing input was CD45RA- memory CD8+ T cells from PBMCs. The TCR originated in a human donor with narcolepsy. This chain links TRBV6-5 with TRBJ2-7, with 8 nucleotides matching TRBD2. The CDR3: CASSYSVLAGSYEQYF. The CDR3 coding sequence is TGTGCCAGCAGTTACTCCGTCCTAGCGGGCTCCTACGAGCAGTACTTC.